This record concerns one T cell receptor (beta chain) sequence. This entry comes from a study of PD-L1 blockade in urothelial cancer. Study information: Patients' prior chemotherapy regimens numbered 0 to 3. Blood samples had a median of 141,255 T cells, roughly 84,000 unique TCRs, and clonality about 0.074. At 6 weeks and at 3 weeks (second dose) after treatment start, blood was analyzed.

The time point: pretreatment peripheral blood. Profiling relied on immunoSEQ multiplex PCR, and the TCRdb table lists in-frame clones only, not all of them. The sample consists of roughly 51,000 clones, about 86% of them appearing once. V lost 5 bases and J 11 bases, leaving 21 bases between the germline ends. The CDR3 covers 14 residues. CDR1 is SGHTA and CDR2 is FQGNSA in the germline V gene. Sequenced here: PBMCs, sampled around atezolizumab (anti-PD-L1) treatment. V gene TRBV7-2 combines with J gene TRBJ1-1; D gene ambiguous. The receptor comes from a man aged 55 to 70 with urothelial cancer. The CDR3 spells CASSPRNTLLGAFF. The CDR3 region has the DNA TGTGCCAGCAGCCCCCGGAACACCCTATTGGGCGCTTTCTTT.